The present T cell receptor (beta chain) was sequenced within a study of T cells in Graves' hyperthyroidism and ophthalmopathy. The study, taken as a whole, reports: Most expanded thyroid clonotypes above 0.001 also appeared in blood.

This clonotype appeared a single time. Its antigen remains unknown. CDR1 is DFQATT and CDR2 is SNEGSKA in the germline V gene (reference sequence). V was shortened by 4 bases and J by 2 bases, with 11 bases between the two germline ends. The CDR3 is made up of 14 amino acids. Those patients with uncontrolled infection, other autoimmune disease, pregnancy or lactation were excluded. Diagnostic assessment was based on clinical symptoms, serum thyroxine and TRAb, thyroid ultrasound and orbital computed tomography. The source material, RNA transcripts, was used to amplify TCR beta CDR3 regions. TCR CDR3 regions were first amplified by RT-PCR with HTBI primers. TCRdb recomputed calls from the multiplex PCR reads with MiXCR, one row per CDR3 protein. The sample holds a few hundred thousand distinct CDR3 sequences, more than 20% seen once.

The V and J genes are TRBV20-1 and TRBJ2-2, with D maybe TRBD1 (6 bases). This TCR was recovered from a man aged 50 or older with Graves' hyperthyroidism. Sequenced sample: blood. The CDR3 spells CSAIDRSNTGELFF. The CDR3 nucleotides read TGCAGTGCTATCGACAGGTCTAACACCGGGGAGCTGTTTTTT.